The next 27 T cell receptor beta chains were all read from a single sample in a study of T cell responses to AZD1222 COVID-19 vaccine. Data came from immunoSEQ multiplex PCR; TCRdb stores just in-frame clones and leaves some out. The repertoire holds some 120,000 clones, with less than 90% as singletons. Sequenced here: peripheral blood, sampled on day 0 of AZD1222 vaccination. These receptors came from an adult in good health.

On this clone: At one boundary the junction diverges from the germline segment, which might be a read error. This chain joins TRBV2 and TRBJ2-1; the match to TRBD1 covers 9 bases. CDR3 size: 13 residues. Germline CDR1 reads SNHLY; CDR2 reads FYNNEI. CDR3 sequence reads: CASRYTPGQGLVF. The CDR3 region has the DNA TGTGCCAGCAGATATACCCCGGGACAGGGTTTAGTCTTC.

The genes are TRBV28 and TRBJ1-1, with D possibly TRBD1 on 6 matching bases. The CDR3 consists of 12 residues. V was pared by 3 bases and J by 10 bases, with 12 bases between. The germline gives CDR1 MDHEN, CDR2 SYDVKM. CDR3 in amino acids: CASSLAGARAFF. The DNA of the CDR3 is TGTGCCAGCAGTTTGGCGGGGGCACGAGCTTTCTTT.

This clone has more than one count but fewer than ten. The V and J genes are TRBV29-1 and TRBJ1-2; D gene ambiguous. Trimming removed 6 bases from V and 5 bases from J, with 13 bases in between. The germline V gene encodes CDR1 SQVTM and CDR2 ANQGSEA. The CDR3 totals 12 residues. The CDR3 nucleotides read TGCAGCGTCGAGGAACTTAGTTATGGCTACACCTTC. This gives the protein CSVEELSYGYTF.

The chain couples TRBV28 to TRBJ1-3; D gene uncertain. This CDR3 spans 16 amino acids. Germline values: CDR1 MDHEN, CDR2 SYDVKM. The germline V and J ends were trimmed by 5 bases and 5 bases, with 19 bases remaining between them. This CDR3 reads CASSPTPWRARNTIYF. CDR3 bases: TGTGCCAGCAGTCCGACCCCTTGGAGGGCGAGAAACACCATATATTTT. The complete variable domain, with remaining parts taken from reference TRBV28 and TRBJ1-3, reads DVKVTQSSRYLVKRTGEKVFLECVQDMDHENMFWYRQDPGLGLRLIYFSYDVKMKEKGDIPEGYSVSREKKERFSLILESASTNQTSMYLCASSPTPWRARNTIYFGEGSWLTVV.

The rearrangement links TRBV27 to TRBJ2-2; D is unclear. CDR3 length: 13 amino acids. Germline V gene sequence: CDR1 MNHEY, CDR2 SMNVEV (reference sequence). Trimming took 6 bases from V and 1 from J, leaving 6 bases between them. CDR3 sequence reads: CASSLGNTGELFF. Here the CDR3 DNA reads TGTGCCAGCAGCCTAGGGAACACCGGGGAGCTGTTTTTT.

The rearrangement uses TRBV5-1 and TRBJ1-1; maybe TRBD1 (6 bases). This CDR3 is built from 15 residues. Between the trimmed V and J ends, which lost 3 bases and 1 base, there was a span of 13 bases. CDR1 and CDR2 from the germline V gene are SGHRS and YFSETQ. Here the CDR3 reads CASSSQGPGNTEAFF. In DNA form, the CDR3 reads TGCGCCAGCAGCTCCCAGGGGCCGGGGAACACTGAAGCTTTCTTT.

This clone was observed at least ten times. The chain is built from TRBV6-5 and TRBJ1-5; 7 bases are a match to TRBD1. CDR1 and CDR2 from the germline V gene are MNHEY and SVGAGI. This CDR3 spans 15 amino acids. J lost 1 base, V lost 9 bases, and 9 bases had no gene match. The CDR3 spells CASRFRGESNQPQHF. The CDR3 bases are TGTGCCAGTAGATTCAGGGGGGAGAGCAATCAGCCCCAGCATTTT.

V gene TRBV9 combines with J gene TRBJ1-2; D not certain. Germline lookup yields CDR1 SGDLS and CDR2 YYNGEE. Deletions cut 0 bases from V and 0 bases from J, with 9 bases between. The CDR3 loop spans 15 amino acids. This CDR3 is CASSVVEQPNYGYTF. CDR3 nucleotide sequence: TGTGCCAGCAGCGTAGTTGAACAGCCTAACTATGGCTACACCTTC.

The CDR3, as DNA: TGTGCCTGGAGTGTTTTGGAGGCGCAGCCCCAGCATTTT. Its protein product is CAWSVLEAQPQHF. The chain is built from TRBV30 and TRBJ1-5, with D hard to call. This CDR3 spans 13 amino acids. Trimming shortened V by 0 bases and J by 7 bases, and 10 bases separated the two germline ends. Germline values: CDR1 GTSNPN, CDR2 SVGIG (reference sequence). Combining the CDR3 with reference TRBV30 and TRBJ1-5 gives the whole variable domain SQTIHQWPATLVQPVGSPLSLECTVEGTSNPNLYWYRQAAGRGLQLLFYSVGIGQISSEVPQNLSASRPQDRQFILSSKKLLLSDSGFYLCAWSVLEAQPQHFGDGTRLSIL.

The chain uses TRBV24-1 and TRBJ2-3; no firm D call. V lost 5 bases and J 3 bases, leaving 20 bases between the germline ends. Germline V gene data show CDR1 as KGHDR and CDR2 as SFDVKD. This CDR3 comprises 17 residues. Written as DNA, the CDR3 is TGTGCCACCAGTGGCAGAGAACAGTCGGTTTCGACAGATACGCAGTATTTT. As protein: CATSGREQSVSTDTQYF.

This chain joins TRBV30 and TRBJ1-3; weak D call: TRBD1 (5 bases). V lost 4 bases and J lost 2, with 12 bases in between. Germline CDR1 reads GTSNPN; CDR2 reads SVGIG (reference sequence). There are 14 residues in the CDR3. This CDR3 is CAWMWSGTGNTIYF. For the CDR3, the DNA is TGTGCCTGGATGTGGTCAGGGACTGGAAACACCATATATTTT.

This clone has more than one count but fewer than ten. An end of the junction does not agree with germline; a read error may underlie this. This chain connects TRBV20-1 to TRBJ1-2; D remains ambiguous. This CDR3 is 10 amino acids long. Germline V CDR1 and CDR2: DFQATT, SNEGSKA (reference sequence). The CDR3 DNA sequence: TGCAGTGCTCATAACTATGACTACACCTTC. Translating it yields CSAHNYDYTF.

The V and J genes are TRBV14 and TRBJ2-3; tentative D call: TRBD2 (6 bases). Deletions cut 1 base from V and 5 bases from J, with 16 bases between. Germline CDR1 is SGHDN and CDR2 is FVKESK. The CDR3 loop spans 16 amino acids. As DNA, the CDR3 is TGTGCCAGCAGCCAAGTCAATTGGGCGGGGAAAGATACGCAGTATTTT. Its protein product is CASSQVNWAGKDTQYF.

The J gene is TRBJ2-3, the V gene TRBV7-2; unclear D gene. CDR3 size: 13 residues. From germline, CDR1 is SGHTA and CDR2 FQGNSA. V dropped 6 bases and J dropped 2 bases, with 9 bases sitting between them. The chain's CDR3 is CASSSPSTDTQYF. CDR3 in DNA: TGTGCCAGCAGTTCCCCTTCCACAGATACGCAGTATTTT.

V gene TRBV5-1 combines with J gene TRBJ1-4; D is ambiguous. The CDR3 runs 14 residues. Deletions cut 5 bases from V and 5 bases from J, with 13 bases between. The germline V gene encodes CDR1 SGHRS and CDR2 YFSETQ. The CDR3 DNA reads TGCGCCAGCAGAAGCCAGCCGACCAATGAAAAACTGTTTTTT. It is translated as CASRSQPTNEKLFF.

The J gene is TRBJ2-3, the V gene TRBV5-1; the match to TRBD2 covers 7 bases. Germline V gene sequence: CDR1 SGHRS, CDR2 YFSETQ. With 7 bases clipped from V and 5 bases from J, the junction kept 10 bases outside the gene matches. This CDR3 region has 14 residues. This CDR3 reads CASQRGGSEDTQYF. The CDR3 DNA sequence: TGCGCCAGCCAGCGGGGTGGGAGCGAAGATACGCAGTATTTT.

In nucleotides, the CDR3 is TGTGCCAGCAGCTTACGTTGGGGACGGAATTCACCCCTCCACTTT. Its translation is CASSLRWGRNSPLHF. The chain recombines TRBV7-8 with TRBJ1-6, with D perhaps matching TRBD1 (5 bases). The CDR3 runs to 15 residues. Trimming pared 2 bases from V and 7 bases from J, leaving 12 bases between. Germline loops: CDR1 SGHVS, CDR2 FQNEAQ.

This clone was observed a handful of times. This chain connects TRBV2 to TRBJ1-2; 8 bases agree with TRBD1. After removal of 5 bases from V and 5 bases from J, the junction contained 7 bases not matched to a gene. The CDR3 covers 14 residues. The germline CDR1 and CDR2 sequences are SNHLY and FYNNEI. CDR3 amino acids: CASSLGQGKYGYTF. CDR3 nucleotides: TGTGCCAGCAGTTTAGGACAGGGCAAGTATGGCTACACCTTC.

The chain uses TRBV7-8 and TRBJ1-2; 7 bases align to TRBD1. The J segment lost 3 bases and the V segment lost 5 bases, leaving 3 bases of the junction unmatched. The length of the CDR3 is 13 residues. Germline V CDR1 and CDR2: SGHVS, FQNEAQ. The DNA of the CDR3 is TGTGCCAGCAGCAGAGACAGGGACTATGGCTACACCTTC. Translation: CASSRDRDYGYTF.

This clone has just a few counts. This chain links TRBV6-5 with TRBJ1-1; 9 bases align to TRBD1. V gave up 0 bases and J gave up 3 bases; unmatched junction bases: 5. CDR1 is MNHEY and CDR2 is SVGAGI in the germline V gene. The CDR3 sequence is 16 residues long. This CDR3 reads CASSYSGTGPDTEAFF. The CDR3 region has the DNA TGTGCCAGCAGTTACTCCGGGACAGGGCCGGACACTGAAGCTTTCTTT.

This chain connects TRBV13 to TRBJ2-1, with D unclear. Trimming took 2 bases from V and 8 from J, leaving 4 bases between them. CDR3 length equals 11 residues. Germline V gene lookup returns CDR1 PRHDT and CDR2 FYEKMQ (reference sequence). Here the CDR3 reads CASSLIHEQFF. The CDR3, as DNA: TGTGCCAGCAGCTTAATCCATGAGCAGTTCTTC.

This clone was seen only a few times. The chain couples TRBV6-6 to TRBJ2-3, with D unresolved. The V end was cut by 9 bases, the J end by 5 bases, with 21 bases between. This CDR3 is built from 15 residues. The germline gives CDR1 MNHNY, CDR2 SVGAGI (reference sequence). This chain's CDR3 is CASLNRGLGKDTQYF. As DNA, the CDR3 is TGTGCCAGTCTAAACCGTGGGCTAGGGAAAGATACGCAGTATTTT.

The chain links TRBV7-3 to TRBJ2-1, with 7 bases aligning to TRBD2. V was clipped by 5 bases and J by 1 base; unmatched bases: 8. CDR3 length equals 16 residues. Germline assignment: CDR1 SGHTA and CDR2 FQGTGA. The CDR3 DNA reads TGTGCCAGCAGCCTAGCGCCGGGAGGTTCCTACAATGAGCAGTTCTTC. Translated, it gives CASSLAPGGSYNEQFF.

V usage is TRBV29-1 and J usage is TRBJ1-5; 7 bases agree with TRBD1. CDR1 and CDR2 (germline): SQVTM, ANQGSEA. J was trimmed by 5 bases and V by 5 bases; bases with no gene match: 6. The CDR3 is 13 amino acids. The CDR3 DNA follows: TGCAGCGTTCAGGAGGGGGCCTATCAGCCCCAGCATTTT. Translated: CSVQEGAYQPQHF. The full variable domain, rest sourced from reference TRBV29-1 and TRBJ1-5, is SAVISQKPSRDICQRGTSLTIQCQVDSQVTMMFWYRQQPGQSLTLIATANQGSEATYESGFVIDKFPISRPNLTFSTLTVSNMSPEDSSIYLCSVQEGAYQPQHFGDGTRLSIL.

This clone showed up just once. DNA for the CDR3: TGTGCCAGCAGCGTAGTAGGCAGGGGATCAGACACCATATATTTT. Its protein product is CASSVVGRGSDTIYF. The chain joins TRBV9 to TRBJ1-3, with TRBD1 as a possible D gene (6 bases). This CDR3 contains 15 residues. Trimming took off 0 bases at V and 8 bases at J, with 15 bases between the two ends. Germline CDR1 reads SGDLS; CDR2 reads YYNGEE.

The rearrangement links TRBV5-6 to TRBJ1-6, with D unresolved. Between the trimmed V and J ends, which lost 2 bases and 7 bases, there was a span of 16 bases. Germline values: CDR1 SGHDT, CDR2 YYEEEE. This CDR3 is 16 amino acids long. As DNA, the CDR3 is TGTGCCAGCAGCTTAGCATCGGGGTGGGCAAATTCACCCCTCCACTTT. Translated, it gives CASSLASGWANSPLHF.

V is TRBV6-5 and J is TRBJ2-1; D uncertain. V was pared by 10 bases and J by 8 bases, with 9 bases between. This CDR3 is 10 amino acids long. CDR1 and CDR2 (germline): MNHEY, SVGAGI. The CDR3 DNA follows: TGTGCCACGGCTAGAGATGAGCAGTTCTTC. Translation gives CATARDEQFF.